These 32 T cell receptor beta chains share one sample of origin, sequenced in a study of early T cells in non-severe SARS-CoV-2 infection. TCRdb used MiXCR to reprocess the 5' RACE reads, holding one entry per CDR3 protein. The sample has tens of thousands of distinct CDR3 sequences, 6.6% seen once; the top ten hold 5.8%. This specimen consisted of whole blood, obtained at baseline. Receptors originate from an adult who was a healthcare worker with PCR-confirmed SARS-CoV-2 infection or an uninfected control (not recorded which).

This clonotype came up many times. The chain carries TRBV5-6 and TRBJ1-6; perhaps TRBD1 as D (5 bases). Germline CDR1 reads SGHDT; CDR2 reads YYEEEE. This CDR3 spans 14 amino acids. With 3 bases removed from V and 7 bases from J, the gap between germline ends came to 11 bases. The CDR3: CASSSGAENSPLHF. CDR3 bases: TGTGCCAGCAGCTCTGGGGCGGAAAATTCACCCCTCCACTTT.

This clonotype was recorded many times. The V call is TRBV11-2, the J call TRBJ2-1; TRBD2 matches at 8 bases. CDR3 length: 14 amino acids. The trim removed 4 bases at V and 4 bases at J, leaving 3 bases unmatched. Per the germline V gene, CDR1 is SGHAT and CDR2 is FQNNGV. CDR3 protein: CASSSGGRYNEQFF. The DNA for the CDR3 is TGTGCCAGCAGCTCGGGGGGGCGTTACAATGAGCAGTTCTTC.

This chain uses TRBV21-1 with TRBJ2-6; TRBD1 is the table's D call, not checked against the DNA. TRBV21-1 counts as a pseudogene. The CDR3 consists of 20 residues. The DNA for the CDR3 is TGTGCCAGCAGCTCCCCCGTAAACGACAGGGCCAGCTCTGGGGCCAACGTCCTGACTTTC. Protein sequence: CASSSPVNDRASSGANVLTF.

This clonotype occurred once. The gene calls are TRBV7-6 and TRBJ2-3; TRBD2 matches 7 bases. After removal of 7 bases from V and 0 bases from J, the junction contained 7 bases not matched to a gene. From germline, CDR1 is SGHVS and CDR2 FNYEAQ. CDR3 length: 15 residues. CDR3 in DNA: TGTGCCAGCATTCTAGCGGAGGGGAGCACAGATACGCAGTATTTT. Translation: CASILAEGSTDTQYF.

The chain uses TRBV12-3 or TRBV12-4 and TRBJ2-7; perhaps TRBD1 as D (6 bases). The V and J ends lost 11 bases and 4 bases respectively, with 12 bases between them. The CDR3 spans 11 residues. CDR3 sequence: CAAGTIYEQYF. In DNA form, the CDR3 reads TGTGCCGCAGGGACAATATACGAGCAGTACTTC.

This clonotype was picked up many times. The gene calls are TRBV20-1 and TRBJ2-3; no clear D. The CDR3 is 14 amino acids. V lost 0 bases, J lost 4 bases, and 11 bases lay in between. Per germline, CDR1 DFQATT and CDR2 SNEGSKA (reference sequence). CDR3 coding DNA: TGCAGTGCTAGAGATGTGAGCAACCCAGATACGCAGTATTTT. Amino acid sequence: CSARDVSNPDTQYF.

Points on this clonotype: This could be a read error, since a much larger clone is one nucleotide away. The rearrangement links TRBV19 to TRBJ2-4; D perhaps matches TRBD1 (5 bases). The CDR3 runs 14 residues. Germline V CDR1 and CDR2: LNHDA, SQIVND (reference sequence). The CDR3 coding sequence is TGTGCCAATAGTATAGGGGTAGCCAAAAACATTCAGTACTTC. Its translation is CANSIGVAKNIQYF.

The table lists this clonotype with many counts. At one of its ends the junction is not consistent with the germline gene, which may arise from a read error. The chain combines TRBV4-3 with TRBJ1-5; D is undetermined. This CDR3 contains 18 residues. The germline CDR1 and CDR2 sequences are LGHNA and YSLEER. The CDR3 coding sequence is TGCGCCAGCAGCCAAGCTCCCCCCAAGGAGGGTAGCGATCAGCCCCAGCATTTT. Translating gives CASSQAPPKEGSDQPQHF.

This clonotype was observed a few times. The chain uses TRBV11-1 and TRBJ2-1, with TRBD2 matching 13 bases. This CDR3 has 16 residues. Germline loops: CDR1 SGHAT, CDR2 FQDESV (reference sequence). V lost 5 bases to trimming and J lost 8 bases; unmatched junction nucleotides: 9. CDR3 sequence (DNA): TGTGCCAGCAGCGCCACGACTAGCGGGGGGATGGATGAGCAGTTCTTC. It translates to CASSATTSGGMDEQFF.

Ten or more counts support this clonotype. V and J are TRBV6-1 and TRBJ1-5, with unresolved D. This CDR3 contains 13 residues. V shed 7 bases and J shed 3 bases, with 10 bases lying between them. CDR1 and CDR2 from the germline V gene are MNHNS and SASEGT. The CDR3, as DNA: TGTGCCAGCACACTGGCAGTCAATCAGCCCCAGCATTTT. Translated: CASTLAVNQPQHF.

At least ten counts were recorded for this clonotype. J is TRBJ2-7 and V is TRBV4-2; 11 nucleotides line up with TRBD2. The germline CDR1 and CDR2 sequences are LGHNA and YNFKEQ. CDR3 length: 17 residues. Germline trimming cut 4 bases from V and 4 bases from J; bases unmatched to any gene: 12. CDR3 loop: CASSRSSPGTSGYEQYF. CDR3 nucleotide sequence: TGTGCCAGCAGCCGCAGTTCTCCCGGGACTAGCGGTTACGAGCAGTACTTC.

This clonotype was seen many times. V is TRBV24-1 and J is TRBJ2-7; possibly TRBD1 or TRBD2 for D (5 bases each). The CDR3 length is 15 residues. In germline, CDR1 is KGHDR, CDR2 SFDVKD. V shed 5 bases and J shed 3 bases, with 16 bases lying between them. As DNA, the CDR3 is TGTGCCACCAGTGGAACCGGGACGGAACACTACGAGCAGTACTTC. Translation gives CATSGTGTEHYEQYF.

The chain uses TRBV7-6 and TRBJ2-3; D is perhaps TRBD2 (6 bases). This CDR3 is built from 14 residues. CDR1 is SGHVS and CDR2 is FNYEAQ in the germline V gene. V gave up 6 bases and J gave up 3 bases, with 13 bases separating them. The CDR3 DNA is TGTGCCAGCAGGCCTACTGGGGGGACAGATACGCAGTATTTT. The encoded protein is CASRPTGGTDTQYF.

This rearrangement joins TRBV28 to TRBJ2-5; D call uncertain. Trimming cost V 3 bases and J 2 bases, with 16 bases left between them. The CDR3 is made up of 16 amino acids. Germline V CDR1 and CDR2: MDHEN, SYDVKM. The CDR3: CASSFTEVIPQETQYF. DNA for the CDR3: TGTGCCAGCAGTTTTACAGAAGTGATTCCACAAGAGACCCAGTACTTC.

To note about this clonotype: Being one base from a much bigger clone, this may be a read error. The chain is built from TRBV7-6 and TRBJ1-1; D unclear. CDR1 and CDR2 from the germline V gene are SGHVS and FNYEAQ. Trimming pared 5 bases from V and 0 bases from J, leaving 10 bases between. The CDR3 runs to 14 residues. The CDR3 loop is CASSPSHMNTEAFF. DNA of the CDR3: TGTGCCAGCAGCCCGTCCCACATGAACACTGAAGCTTTCTTT.

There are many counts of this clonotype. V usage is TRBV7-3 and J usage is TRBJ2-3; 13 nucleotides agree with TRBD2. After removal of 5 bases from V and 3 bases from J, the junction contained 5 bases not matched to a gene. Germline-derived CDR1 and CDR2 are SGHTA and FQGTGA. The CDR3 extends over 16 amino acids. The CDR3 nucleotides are TGTGCCAGCAGCACCCGGACTAGCGGGGGAACAGATACGCAGTATTTT. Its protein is CASSTRTSGGTDTQYF.

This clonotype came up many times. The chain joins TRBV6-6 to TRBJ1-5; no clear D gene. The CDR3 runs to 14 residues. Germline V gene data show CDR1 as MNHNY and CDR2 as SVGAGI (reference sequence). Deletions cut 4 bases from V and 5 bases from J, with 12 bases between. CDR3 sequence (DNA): TGTGCCAGCAGTTTAGTGGGAGGTCATCAGCCCCAGCATTTT. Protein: CASSLVGGHQPQHF.

CDR3 sequence: CASSSLPVGPNTGELFF. CDR3 DNA: TGTGCCAGCAGTTCACTGCCGGTGGGGCCGAACACCGGGGAGCTGTTTTTT. The chain links TRBV27 to TRBJ2-2, with D possibly being TRBD1 (5 bases). Germline lookup yields CDR1 MNHEY and CDR2 SMNVEV (reference sequence). Trimming left V 4 bases short and J 0 bases short, with 15 bases between. The CDR3 is made up of 17 amino acids.

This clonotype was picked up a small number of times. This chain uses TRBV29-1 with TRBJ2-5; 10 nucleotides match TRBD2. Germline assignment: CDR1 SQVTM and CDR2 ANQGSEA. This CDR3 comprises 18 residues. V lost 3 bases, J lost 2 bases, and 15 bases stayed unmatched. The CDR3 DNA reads TGCAGCGTTGATAAACTAGCGGGGAAGGGCACGGGTCAAGAGACCCAGTACTTC. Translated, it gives CSVDKLAGKGTGQETQYF.

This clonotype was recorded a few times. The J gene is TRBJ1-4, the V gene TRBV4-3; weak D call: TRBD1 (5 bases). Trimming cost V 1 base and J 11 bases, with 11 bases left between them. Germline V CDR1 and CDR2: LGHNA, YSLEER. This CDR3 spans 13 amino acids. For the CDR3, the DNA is TGCGCCAGCAGCCAAGCCGGGGGGGATAAACTGTTTTTT. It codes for CASSQAGGDKLFF.

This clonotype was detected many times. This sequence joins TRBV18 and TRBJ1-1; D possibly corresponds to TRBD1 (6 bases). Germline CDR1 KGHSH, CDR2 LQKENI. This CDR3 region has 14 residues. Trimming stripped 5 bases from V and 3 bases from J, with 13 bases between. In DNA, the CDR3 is TGTGCCAGCTCATTGGGCAGGGGCGACACTGAAGCTTTCTTT. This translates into CASSLGRGDTEAFF.

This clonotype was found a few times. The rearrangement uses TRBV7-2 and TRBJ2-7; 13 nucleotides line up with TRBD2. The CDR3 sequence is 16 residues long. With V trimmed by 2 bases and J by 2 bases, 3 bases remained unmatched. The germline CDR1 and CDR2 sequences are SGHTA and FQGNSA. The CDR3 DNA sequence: TGTGCCAGCAGCTTACTAGGACTAGCGGGGGCCTACGAGCAGTACTTC. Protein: CASSLLGLAGAYEQYF.

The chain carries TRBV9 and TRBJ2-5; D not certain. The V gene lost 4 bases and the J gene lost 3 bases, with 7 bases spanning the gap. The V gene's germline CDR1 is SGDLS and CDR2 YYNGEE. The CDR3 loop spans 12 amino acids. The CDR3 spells CASSRVEETQYF. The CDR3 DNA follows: TGTGCCAGCAGCCGGGTGGAAGAGACCCAGTACTTC.

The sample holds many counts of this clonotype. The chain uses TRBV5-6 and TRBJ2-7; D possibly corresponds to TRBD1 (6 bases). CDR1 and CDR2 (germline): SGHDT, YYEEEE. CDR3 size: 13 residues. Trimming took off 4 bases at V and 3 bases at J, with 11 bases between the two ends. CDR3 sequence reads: CASSQDSNYEQYF. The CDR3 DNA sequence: TGTGCCAGCAGCCAGGACAGCAACTACGAGCAGTACTTC.

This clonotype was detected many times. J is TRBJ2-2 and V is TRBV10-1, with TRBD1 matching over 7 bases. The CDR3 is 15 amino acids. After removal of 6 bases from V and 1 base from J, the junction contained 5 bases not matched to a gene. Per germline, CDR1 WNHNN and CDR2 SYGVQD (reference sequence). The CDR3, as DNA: TGCGCCAGCAGCCCAGGGGACAGGAACACCGGGGAGCTGTTTTTT. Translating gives CASSPGDRNTGELFF.

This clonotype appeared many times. The CDR3 nucleotides are TGTGCCAGCAGCCAAGAAGTGAAGGGCTACGAGCAGTACTTC. It encodes CASSQEVKGYEQYF. The chain links TRBV3-1 to TRBJ2-7; D ambiguous. Looked up from germline, CDR1 is LGHDT and CDR2 is YNNKEL (reference sequence). The CDR3 is made up of 14 amino acids. The V end was cut by 0 bases, the J end by 3 bases, with 9 bases between.

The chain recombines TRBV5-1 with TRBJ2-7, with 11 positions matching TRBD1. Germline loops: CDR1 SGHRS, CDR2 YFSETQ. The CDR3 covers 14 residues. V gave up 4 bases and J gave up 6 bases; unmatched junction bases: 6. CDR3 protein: CASSPDRGRGEQYF. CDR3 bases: TGCGCCAGCAGCCCGGACAGGGGGCGGGGCGAGCAGTACTTC.

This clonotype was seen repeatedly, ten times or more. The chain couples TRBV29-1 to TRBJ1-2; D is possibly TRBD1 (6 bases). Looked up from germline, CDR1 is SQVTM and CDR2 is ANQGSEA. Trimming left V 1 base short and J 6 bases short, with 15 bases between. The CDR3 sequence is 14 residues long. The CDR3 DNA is TGCAGCGTTGAAGTCCCACAGGGAGTCGATGGCTACACCTTC. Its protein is CSVEVPQGVDGYTF.

The CDR3: CASSPTRGEMEQYF. The CDR3 DNA reads as TGTGCCAGCAGCCCCACGAGGGGCGAGATGGAGCAGTACTTC. This chain uses TRBV11-2 with TRBJ2-7; the D gene could be TRBD1 or TRBD2 (5 bases each). The CDR3 length is 14 residues. In germline, CDR1 is SGHAT, CDR2 FQNNGV. V was clipped by 5 bases and J by 7 bases, with 18 bases between them.

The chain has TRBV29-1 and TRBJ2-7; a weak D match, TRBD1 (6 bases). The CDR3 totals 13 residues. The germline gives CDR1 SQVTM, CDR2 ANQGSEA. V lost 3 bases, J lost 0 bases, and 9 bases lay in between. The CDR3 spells CSVDTGSSYEQYF. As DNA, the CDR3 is TGCAGCGTTGATACAGGGAGCTCCTACGAGCAGTACTTC.

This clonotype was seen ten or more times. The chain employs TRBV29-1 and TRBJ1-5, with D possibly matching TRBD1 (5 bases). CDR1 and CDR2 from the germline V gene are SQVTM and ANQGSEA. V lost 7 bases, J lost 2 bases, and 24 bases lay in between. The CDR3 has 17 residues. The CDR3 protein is CSATLSRGLGGNQPQHF. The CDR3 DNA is TGCAGCGCTACGTTATCCCGGGGACTGGGTGGCAATCAGCCCCAGCATTTT. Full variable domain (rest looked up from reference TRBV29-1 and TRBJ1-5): SAVISQKPSRDICQRGTSLTIQCQVDSQVTMMFWYRQQPGQSLTLIATANQGSEATYESGFVIDKFPISRPNLTFSTLTVSNMSPEDSSIYLCSATLSRGLGGNQPQHFGDGTRLSIL.

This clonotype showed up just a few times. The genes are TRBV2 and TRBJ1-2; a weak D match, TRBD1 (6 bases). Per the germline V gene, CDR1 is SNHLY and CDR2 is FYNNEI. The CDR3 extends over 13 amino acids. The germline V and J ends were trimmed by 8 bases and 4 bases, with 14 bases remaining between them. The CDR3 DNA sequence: TGTGCCAGCCAGAGGGGGGAAGGCTATGGCTACACCTTC. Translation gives CASQRGEGYGYTF.